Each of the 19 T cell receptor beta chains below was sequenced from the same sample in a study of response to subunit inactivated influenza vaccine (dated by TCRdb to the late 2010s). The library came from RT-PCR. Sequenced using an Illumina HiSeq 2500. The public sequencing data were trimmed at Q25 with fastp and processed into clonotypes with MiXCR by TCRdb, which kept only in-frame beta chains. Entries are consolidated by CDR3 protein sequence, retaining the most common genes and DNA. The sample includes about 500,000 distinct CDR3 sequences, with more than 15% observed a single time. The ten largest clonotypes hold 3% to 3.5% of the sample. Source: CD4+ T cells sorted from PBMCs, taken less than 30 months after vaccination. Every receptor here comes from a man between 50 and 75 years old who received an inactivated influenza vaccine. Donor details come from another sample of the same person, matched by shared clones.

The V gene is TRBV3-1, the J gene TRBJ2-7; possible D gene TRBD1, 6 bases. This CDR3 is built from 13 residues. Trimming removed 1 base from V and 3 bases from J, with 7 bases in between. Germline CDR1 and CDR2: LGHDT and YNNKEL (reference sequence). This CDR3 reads CASSQADSYEQYF. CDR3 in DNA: TGTGCCAGCAGCCAAGCGGACAGCTACGAGCAGTACTTC.

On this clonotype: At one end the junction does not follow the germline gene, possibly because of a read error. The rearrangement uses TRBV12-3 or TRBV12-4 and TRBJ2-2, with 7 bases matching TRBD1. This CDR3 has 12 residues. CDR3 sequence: CASNRGTGELFF. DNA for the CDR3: TGTGCCAGCAACAGGGGAACCGGGGAGCTGTTTTTC.

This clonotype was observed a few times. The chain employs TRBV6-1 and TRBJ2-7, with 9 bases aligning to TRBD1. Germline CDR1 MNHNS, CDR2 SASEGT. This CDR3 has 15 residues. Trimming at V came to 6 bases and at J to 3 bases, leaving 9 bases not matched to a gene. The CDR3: CASSEPGQGGYEQYF. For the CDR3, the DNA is TGTGCCAGCAGCGAACCGGGACAGGGAGGCTACGAGCAGTACTTC.

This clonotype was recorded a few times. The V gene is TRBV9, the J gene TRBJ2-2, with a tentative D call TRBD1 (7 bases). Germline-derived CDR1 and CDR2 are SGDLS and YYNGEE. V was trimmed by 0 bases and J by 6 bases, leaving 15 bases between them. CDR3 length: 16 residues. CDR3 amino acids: CASSVGYRRGPGELFF. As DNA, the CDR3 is TGTGCCAGCAGCGTAGGGTACAGGAGGGGGCCCGGGGAGCTGTTTTTT.

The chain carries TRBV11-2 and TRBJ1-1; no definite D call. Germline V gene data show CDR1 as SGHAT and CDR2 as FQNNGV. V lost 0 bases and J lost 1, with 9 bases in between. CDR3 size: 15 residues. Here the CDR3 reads CASSLEGSQNTEAFF. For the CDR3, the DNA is TGTGCCAGCAGCTTAGAGGGCAGCCAGAACACTGAAGCTTTCTTT.

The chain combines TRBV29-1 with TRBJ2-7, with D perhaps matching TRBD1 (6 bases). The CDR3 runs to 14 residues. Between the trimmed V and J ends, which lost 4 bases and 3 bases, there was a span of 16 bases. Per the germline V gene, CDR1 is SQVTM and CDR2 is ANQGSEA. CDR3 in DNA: TGCAGCGTTGGAACGACAGGAGGTTACTACGAGCAGTACTTC. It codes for CSVGTTGGYYEQYF.

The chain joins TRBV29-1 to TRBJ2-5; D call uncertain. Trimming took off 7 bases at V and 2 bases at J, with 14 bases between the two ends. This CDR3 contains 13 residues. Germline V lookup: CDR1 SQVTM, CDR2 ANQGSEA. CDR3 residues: CSARLTTQETQYF. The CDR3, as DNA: TGCAGCGCTCGGCTTACCACTCAAGAGACCCAGTACTTC. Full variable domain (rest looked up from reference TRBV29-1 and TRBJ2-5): SAVISQKPSRDICQRGTSLTIQCQVDSQVTMMFWYRQQPGQSLTLIATANQGSEATYESGFVIDKFPISRPNLTFSTLTVSNMSPEDSSIYLCSARLTTQETQYFGPGTRLLVL.

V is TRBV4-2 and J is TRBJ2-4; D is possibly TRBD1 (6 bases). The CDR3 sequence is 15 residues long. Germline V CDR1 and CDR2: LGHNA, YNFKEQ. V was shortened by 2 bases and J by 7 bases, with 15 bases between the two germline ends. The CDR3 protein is CASSQTGTLGNIQYF. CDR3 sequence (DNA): TGTGCCAGCAGCCAAACAGGGACCTTAGGGAACATTCAGTACTTC.

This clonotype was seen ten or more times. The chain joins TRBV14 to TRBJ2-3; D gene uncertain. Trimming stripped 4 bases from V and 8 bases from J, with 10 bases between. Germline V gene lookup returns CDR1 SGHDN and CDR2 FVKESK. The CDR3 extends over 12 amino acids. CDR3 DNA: TGTGCCAGCAGCCCCCTTGGTGCTACGCAGTATTTT. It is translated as CASSPLGATQYF.

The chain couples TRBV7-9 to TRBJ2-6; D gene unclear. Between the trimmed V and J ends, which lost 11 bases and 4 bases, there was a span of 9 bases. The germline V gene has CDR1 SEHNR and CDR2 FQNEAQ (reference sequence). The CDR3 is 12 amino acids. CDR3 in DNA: TGTGCCGGTGGATCCGGGGCCAACGTCCTGACTTTC. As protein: CAGGSGANVLTF.

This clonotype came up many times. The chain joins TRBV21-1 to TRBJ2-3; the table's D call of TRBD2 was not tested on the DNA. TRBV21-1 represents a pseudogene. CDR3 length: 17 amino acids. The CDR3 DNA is TGTGCCAGCAGCAATTGGCCCAGCGGATTTCGCACAGATACGCAGTATTTT. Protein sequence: CASSNWPSGFRTDTQYF.

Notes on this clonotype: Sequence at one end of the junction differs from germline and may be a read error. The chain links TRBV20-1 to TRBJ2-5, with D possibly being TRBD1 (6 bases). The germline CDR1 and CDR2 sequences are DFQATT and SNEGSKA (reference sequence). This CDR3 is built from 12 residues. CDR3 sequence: CSARAGQDTQYF. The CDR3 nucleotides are TGCAGTGCTAGAGCGGGACAAGATACCCAGTACTTC.

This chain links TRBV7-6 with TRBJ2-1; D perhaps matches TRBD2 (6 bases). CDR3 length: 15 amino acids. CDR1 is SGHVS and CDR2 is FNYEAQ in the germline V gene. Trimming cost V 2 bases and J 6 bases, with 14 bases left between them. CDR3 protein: CASSLLAREANEQFF. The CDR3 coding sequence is TGTGCCAGCAGCTTACTAGCGAGGGAGGCCAATGAGCAGTTCTTC.

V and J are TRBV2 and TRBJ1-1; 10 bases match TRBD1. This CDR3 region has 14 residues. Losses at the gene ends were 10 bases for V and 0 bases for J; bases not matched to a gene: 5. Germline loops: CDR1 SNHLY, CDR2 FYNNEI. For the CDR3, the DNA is TGTGCCACCAGGGACAGGGGCATGAACACTGAAGCTTTCTTT. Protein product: CATRDRGMNTEAFF.

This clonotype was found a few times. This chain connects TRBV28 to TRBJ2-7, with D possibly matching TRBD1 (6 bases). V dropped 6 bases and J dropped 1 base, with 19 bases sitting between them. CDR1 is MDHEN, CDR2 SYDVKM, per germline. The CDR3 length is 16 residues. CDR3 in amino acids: CASSPTGQGRSYEQYF. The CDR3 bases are TGTGCCAGCAGCCCGACCGGCCAGGGGCGTTCCTACGAGCAGTACTTC.

CDR3 in amino acids: CASSRTGQASSYEQYF. CDR3 nucleotide sequence: TGTGCCAGCAGTCGCACGGGACAGGCAAGCTCCTACGAGCAGTACTTC. This chain uses TRBV28 with TRBJ2-7; 8 positions agree with TRBD1. CDR3 size: 16 residues. CDR1 and CDR2 from the germline V gene are MDHEN and SYDVKM. Trimming took 5 bases from V and 0 from J; bases not matched to a gene: 9.

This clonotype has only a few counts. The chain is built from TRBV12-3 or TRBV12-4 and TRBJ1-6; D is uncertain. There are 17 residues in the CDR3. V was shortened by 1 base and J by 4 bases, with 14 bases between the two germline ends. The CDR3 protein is CASSLGVDIGYNSPLHF. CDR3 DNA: TGTGCCAGCAGTTTAGGGGTAGATATCGGTTATAATTCACCCCTCCACTTT.

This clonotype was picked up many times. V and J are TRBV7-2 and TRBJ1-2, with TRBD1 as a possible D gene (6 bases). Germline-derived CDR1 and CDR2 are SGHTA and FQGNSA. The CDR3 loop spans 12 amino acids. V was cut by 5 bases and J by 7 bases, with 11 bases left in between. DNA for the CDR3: TGTGCCAGCAGCCGCCCCAGGGGTGGCTACACCTTC. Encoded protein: CASSRPRGGYTF.

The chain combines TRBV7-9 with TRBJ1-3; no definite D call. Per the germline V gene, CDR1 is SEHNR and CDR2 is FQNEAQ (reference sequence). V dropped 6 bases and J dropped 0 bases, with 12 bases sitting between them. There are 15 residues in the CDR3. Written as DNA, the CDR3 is TGTGCCAGCAGTCTAGCCCCAGTCTCTGGAAACACCATATATTTT. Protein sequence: CASSLAPVSGNTIYF. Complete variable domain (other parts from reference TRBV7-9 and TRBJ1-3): DTGVSQNPRHKITKRGQNVTFRCDPISEHNRLYWYRQTLGQGPEFLTYFQNEAQLEKSRLLSDRFSAERPKGSFSTLEIQRTEQGDSAMYLCASSLAPVSGNTIYFGEGSWLTVV.